This is a list of T cell receptor beta chains from one sample in a study of shared clonotypes between healthy human individuals. Generated by immunoSEQ multiplex PCR, the TCRdb table keeps only in-frame clones and is missing some. The sample yields 850,000 to 1,200,000 clones, 60% to 80% seen once. Sample: memory CD4+ T cells sorted from blood. These receptors all stem from a man younger than 35 in good health. Each CDR3 is given with its conserved first and last residue. The D gene is left open where the match is weak. The size of a clone is reported for some rows only, either as once, few or many, or as a class for expanded clones.

clone size,D gene,V gene,CDR3 protein
-,-,TRBV7-8,CASSFSGQYSPLHF
-,TRBD1,TRBV15,CATSGDRVNQPQHF
many,TRBD1,TRBV6-6,CASSYPGTADGELFF
-,-,TRBV6-5,CASSGLQGIGGELFF
-,-,TRBV11-2,CASSSMTRGANEQYF
-,-,TRBV28,CASRTGFQNIQYF
once,-,TRBV5-1,CASTPTAGSYEQYF
-,-,TRBV7-2,CASSTQQGGNEQYF
-,TRBD2,TRBV6-5,CASSSPAGGFLEQFF
-,-,TRBV4-3,CASSQESFTEAFF
few,-,TRBV4-2,CASSQERIAEAFF
-,-,TRBV19,CASSMLAGAANTEAFF
many,-,TRBV6-6,CAGGIRGVYGYTF